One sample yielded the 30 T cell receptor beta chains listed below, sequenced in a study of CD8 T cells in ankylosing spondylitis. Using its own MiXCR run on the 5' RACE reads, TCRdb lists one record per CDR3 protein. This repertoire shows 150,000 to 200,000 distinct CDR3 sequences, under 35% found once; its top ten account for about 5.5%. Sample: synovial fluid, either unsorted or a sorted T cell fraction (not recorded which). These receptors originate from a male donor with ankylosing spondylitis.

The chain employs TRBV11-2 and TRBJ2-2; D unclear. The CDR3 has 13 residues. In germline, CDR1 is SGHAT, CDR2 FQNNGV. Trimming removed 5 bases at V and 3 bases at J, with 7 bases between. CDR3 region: CASSRWDTGELFF. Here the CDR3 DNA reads TGTGCCAGCAGCCGGTGGGACACCGGGGAGCTGTTTTTT.

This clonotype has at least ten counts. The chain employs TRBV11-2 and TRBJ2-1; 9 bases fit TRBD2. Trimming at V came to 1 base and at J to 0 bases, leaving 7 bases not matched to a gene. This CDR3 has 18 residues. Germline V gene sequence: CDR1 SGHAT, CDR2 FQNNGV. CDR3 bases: TGTGCCAGCAGCTTAGGATTTAGCGGGAGTATCTCCTACAATGAGCAGTTCTTC. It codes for CASSLGFSGSISYNEQFF.

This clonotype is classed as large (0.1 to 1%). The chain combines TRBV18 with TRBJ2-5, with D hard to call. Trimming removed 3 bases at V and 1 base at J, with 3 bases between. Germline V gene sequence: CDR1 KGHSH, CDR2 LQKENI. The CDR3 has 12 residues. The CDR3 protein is CASSPSQETQYF. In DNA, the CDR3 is TGTGCCAGCTCACCCTCCCAAGAGACCCAGTACTTC.

CDR3 in amino acids: CASSQGGEGGETQYF. In DNA form, the CDR3 reads TGCGCCAGCAGCCAAGGTGGGGAGGGAGGGGAGACCCAGTACTTC. The chain couples TRBV4-3 to TRBJ2-5, with TRBD2 identical over 7 bases. The CDR3 totals 15 residues. Germline lookup yields CDR1 LGHNA and CDR2 YSLEER. V lost 1 base and J lost 5; bases outside the gene matches: 7.

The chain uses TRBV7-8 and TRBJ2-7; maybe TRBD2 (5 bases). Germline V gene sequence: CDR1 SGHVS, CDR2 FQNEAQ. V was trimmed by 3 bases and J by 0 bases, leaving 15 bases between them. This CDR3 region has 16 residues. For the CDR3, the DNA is TGTGCCAGCAGCTTCCGGGGTAAAGAAGGCTCCTACGAGCAGTACTTC. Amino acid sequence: CASSFRGKEGSYEQYF.

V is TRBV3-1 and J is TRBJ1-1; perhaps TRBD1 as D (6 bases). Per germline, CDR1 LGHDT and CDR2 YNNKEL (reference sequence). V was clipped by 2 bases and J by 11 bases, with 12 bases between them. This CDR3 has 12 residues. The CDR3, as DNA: TGTGCCAGCAGCCAAATGCGGACAGAGGCTTTCTTT. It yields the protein CASSQMRTEAFF. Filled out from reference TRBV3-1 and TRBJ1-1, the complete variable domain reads DTAVSQTPKYLVTQMGNDKSIKCEQNLGHDTMYWYKQDSKKFLKIMFSYNNKELIINETVPNRFSPKSPDKAHLNLHINSLELGDSAVYFCASSQMRTEAFFGQGTRLTVV.

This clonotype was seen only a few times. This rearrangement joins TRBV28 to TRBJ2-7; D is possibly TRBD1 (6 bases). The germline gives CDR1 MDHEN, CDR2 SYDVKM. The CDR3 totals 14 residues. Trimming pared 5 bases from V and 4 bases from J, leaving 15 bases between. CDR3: CASSPGVGGYEQYF. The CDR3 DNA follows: TGTGCCAGCAGTCCAGGGGTAGGAGGTTACGAGCAGTACTTC. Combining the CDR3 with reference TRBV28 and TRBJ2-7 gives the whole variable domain DVKVTQSSRYLVKRTGEKVFLECVQDMDHENMFWYRQDPGLGLRLIYFSYDVKMKEKGDIPEGYSVSREKKERFSLILESASTNQTSMYLCASSPGVGGYEQYFGPGTRLTVT.

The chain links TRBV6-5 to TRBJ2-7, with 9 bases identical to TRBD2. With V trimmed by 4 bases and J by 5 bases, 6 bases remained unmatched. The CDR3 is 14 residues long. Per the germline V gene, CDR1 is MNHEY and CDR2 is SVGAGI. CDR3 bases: TGTGCCAGCAGTTTAGCGGGGGCTGGCCACGAGCAGTACTTC. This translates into CASSLAGAGHEQYF.

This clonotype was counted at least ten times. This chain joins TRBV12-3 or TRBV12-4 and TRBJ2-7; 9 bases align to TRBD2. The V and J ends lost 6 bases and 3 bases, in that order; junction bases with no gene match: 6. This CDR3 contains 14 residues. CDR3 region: CASSSREGLYEQYF. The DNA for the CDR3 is TGTGCCAGCAGCTCGCGGGAGGGCCTCTACGAGCAGTACTTC.

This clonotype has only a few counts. CDR3: CASSSGLTVSYEQYF. CDR3 in DNA: TGTGCCAGCAGCTCGGGACTCACGGTTAGCTACGAGCAGTACTTC. The chain employs TRBV7-9 and TRBJ2-7; possibly TRBD2 for D (6 bases). V lost 4 bases and J 3 bases, leaving 16 bases between the germline ends. Germline assignment: CDR1 SEHNR and CDR2 FQNEAQ (reference sequence). The CDR3 totals 15 residues.

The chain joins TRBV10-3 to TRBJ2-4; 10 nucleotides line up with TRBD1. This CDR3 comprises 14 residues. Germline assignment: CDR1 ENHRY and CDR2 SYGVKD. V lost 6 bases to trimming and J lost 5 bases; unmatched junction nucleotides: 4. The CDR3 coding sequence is TGTGCCATCAGCCCGGGACAGGGGCAAAACATTCAGTACTTC. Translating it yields CAISPGQGQNIQYF.

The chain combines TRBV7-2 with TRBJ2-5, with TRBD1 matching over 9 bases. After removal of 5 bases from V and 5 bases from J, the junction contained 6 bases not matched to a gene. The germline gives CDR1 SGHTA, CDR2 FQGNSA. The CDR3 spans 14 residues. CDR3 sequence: CASSLQGAVETQYF. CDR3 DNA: TGTGCCAGCAGCCTACAGGGGGCGGTGGAGACCCAGTACTTC.

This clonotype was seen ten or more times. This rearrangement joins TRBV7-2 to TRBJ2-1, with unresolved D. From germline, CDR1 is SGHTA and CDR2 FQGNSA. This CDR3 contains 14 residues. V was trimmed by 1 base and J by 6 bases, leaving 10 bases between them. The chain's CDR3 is CASSLERRSNEQFF. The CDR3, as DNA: TGTGCCAGCAGCTTAGAGAGACGCAGCAATGAGCAGTTCTTC.

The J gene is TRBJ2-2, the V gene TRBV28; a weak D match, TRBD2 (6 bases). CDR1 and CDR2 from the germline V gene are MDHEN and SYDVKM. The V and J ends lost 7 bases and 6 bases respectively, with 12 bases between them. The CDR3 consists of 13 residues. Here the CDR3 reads CASKVGGPGELFF. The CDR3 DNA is TGTGCCAGCAAAGTGGGGGGACCCGGGGAGCTGTTTTTT.

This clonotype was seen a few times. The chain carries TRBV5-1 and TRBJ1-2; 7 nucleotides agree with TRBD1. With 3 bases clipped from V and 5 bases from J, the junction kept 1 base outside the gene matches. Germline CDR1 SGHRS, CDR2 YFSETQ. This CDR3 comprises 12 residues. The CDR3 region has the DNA TGCGCCAGCAGCTGGGGACAGTATGGCTACACCTTC. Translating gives CASSWGQYGYTF.

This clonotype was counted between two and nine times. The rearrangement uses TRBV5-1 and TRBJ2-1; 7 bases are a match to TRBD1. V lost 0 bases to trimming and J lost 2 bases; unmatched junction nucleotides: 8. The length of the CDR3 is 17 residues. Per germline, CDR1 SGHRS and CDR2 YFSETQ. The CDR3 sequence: CASSLAPAGGAYNEQFF. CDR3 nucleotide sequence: TGCGCCAGCAGCTTGGCTCCGGCAGGGGGTGCCTACAATGAGCAGTTCTTC.

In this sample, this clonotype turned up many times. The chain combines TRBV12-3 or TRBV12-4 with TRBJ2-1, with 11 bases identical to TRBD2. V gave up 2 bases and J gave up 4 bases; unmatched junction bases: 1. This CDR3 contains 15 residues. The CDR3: CASSLTSGGYNEQFF. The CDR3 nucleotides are TGTGCCAGCAGTTTAACTAGCGGGGGATACAATGAGCAGTTCTTC.

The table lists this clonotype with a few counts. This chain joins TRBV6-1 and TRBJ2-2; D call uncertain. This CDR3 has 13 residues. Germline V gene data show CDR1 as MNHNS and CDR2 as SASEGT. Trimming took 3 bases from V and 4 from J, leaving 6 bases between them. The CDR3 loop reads CASSEGITGELFF. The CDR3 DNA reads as TGTGCCAGCAGTGAGGGGATCACCGGGGAGCTGTTTTTT.

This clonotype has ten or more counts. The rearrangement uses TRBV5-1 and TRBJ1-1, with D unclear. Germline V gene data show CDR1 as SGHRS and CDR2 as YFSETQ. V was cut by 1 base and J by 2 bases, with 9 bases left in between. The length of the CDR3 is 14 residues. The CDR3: CASSLLAGNTEAFF. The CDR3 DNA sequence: TGCGCCAGCAGCTTGTTGGCGGGAAACACTGAAGCTTTCTTT. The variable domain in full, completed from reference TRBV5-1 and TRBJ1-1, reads KAGVTQTPRYLIKTRGQQVTLSCSPISGHRSVSWYQQTPGQGLQFLFEYFSETQRNKGNFPGRFSGRQFSNSRSEMNVSTLELGDSALYLCASSLLAGNTEAFFGQGTRLTVV.

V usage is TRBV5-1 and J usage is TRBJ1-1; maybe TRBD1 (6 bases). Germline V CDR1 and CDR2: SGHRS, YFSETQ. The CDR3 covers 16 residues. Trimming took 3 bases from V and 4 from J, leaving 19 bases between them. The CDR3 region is CASSSQLQGWGTEAFF. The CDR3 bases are TGCGCCAGCAGCTCCCAGCTACAGGGTTGGGGCACTGAAGCTTTCTTT.

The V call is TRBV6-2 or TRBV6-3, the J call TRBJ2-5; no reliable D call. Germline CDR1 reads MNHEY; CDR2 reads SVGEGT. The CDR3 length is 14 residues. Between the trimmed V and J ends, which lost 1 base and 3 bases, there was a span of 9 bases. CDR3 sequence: CASSYYSRKETQYF. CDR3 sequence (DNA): TGTGCCAGCAGTTACTACTCGCGGAAAGAGACCCAGTACTTC.

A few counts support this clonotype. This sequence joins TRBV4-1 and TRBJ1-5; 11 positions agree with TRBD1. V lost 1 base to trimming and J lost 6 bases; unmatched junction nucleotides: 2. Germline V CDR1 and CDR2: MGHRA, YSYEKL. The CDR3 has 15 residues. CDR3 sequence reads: CASSQGDRGIQPQHF. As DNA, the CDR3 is TGCGCCAGCAGCCAAGGGGACAGGGGGATTCAGCCCCAGCATTTT.

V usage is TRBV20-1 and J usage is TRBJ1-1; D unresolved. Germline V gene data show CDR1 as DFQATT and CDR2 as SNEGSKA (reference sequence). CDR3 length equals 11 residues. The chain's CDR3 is CTGSLGTEAFF. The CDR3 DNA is TGCACCGGGAGTCTGGGCACTGAAGCTTTCTTT.

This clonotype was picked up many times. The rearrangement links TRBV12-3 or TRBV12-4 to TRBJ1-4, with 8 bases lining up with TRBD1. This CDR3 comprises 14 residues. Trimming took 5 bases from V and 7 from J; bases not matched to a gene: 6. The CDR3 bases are TGTGCCAGCAGTAACAGGGGGAAGGGTGAAAAACTGTTTTTT. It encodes CASSNRGKGEKLFF.

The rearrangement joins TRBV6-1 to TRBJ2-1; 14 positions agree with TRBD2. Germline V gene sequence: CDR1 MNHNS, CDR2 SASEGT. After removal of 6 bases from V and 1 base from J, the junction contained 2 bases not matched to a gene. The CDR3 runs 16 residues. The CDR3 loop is CASRTSGRASYNEQFF. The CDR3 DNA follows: TGTGCCAGCAGGACTAGCGGGAGGGCGTCCTACAATGAGCAGTTCTTC.

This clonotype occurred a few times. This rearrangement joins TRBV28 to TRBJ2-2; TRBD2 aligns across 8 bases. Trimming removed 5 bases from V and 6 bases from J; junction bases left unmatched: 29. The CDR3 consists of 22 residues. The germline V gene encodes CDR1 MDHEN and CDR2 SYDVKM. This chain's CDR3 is CASSPNLAQGWGLEGMAGELFF. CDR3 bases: TGTGCCAGCAGTCCCAATCTCGCACAGGGTTGGGGACTAGAGGGGATGGCCGGGGAGCTGTTTTTT.

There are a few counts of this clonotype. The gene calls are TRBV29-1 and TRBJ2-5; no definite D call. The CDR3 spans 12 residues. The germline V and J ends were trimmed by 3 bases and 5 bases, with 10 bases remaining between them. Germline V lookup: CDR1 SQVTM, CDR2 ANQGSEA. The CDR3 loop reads CSVDGVEETQYF. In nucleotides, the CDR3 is TGCAGCGTTGATGGGGTTGAGGAGACCCAGTACTTC.

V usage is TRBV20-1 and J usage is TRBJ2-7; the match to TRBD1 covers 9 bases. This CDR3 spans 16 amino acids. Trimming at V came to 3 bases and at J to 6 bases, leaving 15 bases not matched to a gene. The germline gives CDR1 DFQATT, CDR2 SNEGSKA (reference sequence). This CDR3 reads CSARGDNLGQGREQYF. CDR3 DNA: TGCAGTGCTAGGGGGGATAATTTGGGACAGGGTCGCGAGCAGTACTTC.

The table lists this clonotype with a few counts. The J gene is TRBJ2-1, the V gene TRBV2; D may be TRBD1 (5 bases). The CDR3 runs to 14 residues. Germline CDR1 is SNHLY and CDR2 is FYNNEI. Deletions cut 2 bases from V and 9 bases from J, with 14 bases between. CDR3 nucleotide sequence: TGTGCCAGCAGTGAAAGGGGTGGGGCTTTTGAGCAGTTCTTC. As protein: CASSERGGAFEQFF.

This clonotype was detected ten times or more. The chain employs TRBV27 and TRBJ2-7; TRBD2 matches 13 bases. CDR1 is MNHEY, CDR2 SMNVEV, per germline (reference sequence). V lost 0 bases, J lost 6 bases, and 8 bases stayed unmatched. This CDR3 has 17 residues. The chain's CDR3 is CASSLSGLAGIGAEQYF. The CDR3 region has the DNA TGTGCCAGCAGTTTATCGGGACTAGCGGGAATAGGGGCCGAGCAGTACTTC.